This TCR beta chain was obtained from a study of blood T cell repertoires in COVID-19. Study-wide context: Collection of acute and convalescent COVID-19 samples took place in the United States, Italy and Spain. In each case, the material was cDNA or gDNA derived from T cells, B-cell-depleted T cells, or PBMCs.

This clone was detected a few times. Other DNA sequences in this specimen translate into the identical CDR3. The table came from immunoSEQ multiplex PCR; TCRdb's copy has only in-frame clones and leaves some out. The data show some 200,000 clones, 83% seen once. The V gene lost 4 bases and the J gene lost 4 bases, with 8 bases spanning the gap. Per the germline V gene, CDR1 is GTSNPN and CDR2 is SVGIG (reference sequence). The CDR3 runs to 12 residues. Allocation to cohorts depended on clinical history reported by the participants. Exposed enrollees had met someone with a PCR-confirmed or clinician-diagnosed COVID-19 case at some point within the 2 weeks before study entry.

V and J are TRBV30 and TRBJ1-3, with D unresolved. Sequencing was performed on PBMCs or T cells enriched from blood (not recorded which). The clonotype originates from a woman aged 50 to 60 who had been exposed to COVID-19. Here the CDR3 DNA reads TGTGCCTGGATCGGAGACGGAAACACCATATATTTT. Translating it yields CAWIGDGNTIYF.